This paragraph reports one TCR beta chain. CDR3 length: 15 residues. Germline values: CDR1 SGHNT, CDR2 YYREEE (reference sequence). V was shortened by 1 base and J by 4 bases, with 14 bases between the two germline ends. This sample was taken from a study of cytomegalovirus exposure and HLA in healthy donors. The primer mix had 60 Vbeta and 13 Jbeta primers. The protocol was immunoSEQ multiplex PCR, while the TCRdb copy is restricted to in-frame clones and leaves out a portion. The repertoire holds under 150,000 clones, 82% seen once, with 2.7% in the top ten. The clonotype was recovered from a boy younger than 10 in good health and CMV-seronegative. This chain connects TRBV5-4 to TRBJ2-5, with D possibly matching TRBD1 (6 bases). The material sequenced was PBMCs. The CDR3 DNA is TGTGCCAGCAGCTTGCCAGGGGCAGGAGGAGAGACCCAGTACTTC. It codes for CASSLPGAGGETQYF.